The T cell receptor (beta chain) under discussion was sequenced for a study of T cell changes during pregnancy in multiple sclerosis. The CDR3 has 13 amino acids. Trimming took 0 bases from V and 3 from J, leaving 5 bases between them. In germline, CDR1 is LGHNA, CDR2 YSLEER. The table came from immunoSEQ multiplex PCR; TCRdb's copy has only in-frame clones and leaves some out. Altogether over 35,000 clones are present, 89% being singletons, with the ten largest covering around 0.49%. V and J are TRBV4-3 and TRBJ1-2; no clear D. Sequencing was performed on CD4+ T cells from peripheral blood mononuclear cells, taken in the first trimester of pregnancy. The sequence was obtained from a female donor with multiple sclerosis, enrolled in a pregnancy study. CDR3 bases: TGCGCCAGCAGCCAAGATGAGGACTATGGCTACACCTTC. Translated: CASSQDEDYGYTF.